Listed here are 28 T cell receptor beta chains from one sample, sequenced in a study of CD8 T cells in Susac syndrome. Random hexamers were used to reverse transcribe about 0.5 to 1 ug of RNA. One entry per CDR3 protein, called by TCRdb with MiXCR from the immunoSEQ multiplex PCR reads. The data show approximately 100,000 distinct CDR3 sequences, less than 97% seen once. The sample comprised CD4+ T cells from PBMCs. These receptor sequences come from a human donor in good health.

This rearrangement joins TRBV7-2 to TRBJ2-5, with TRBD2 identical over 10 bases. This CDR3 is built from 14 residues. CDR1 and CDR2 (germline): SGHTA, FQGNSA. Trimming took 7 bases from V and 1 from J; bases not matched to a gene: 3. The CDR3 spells CASILAGAQETQYF. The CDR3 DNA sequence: TGTGCCAGCATCCTAGCGGGGGCCCAAGAGACCCAGTACTTC.

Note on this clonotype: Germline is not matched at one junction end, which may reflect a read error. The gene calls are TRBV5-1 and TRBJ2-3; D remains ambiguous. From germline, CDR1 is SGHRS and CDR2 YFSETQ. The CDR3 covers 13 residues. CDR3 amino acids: CASSLGSTDTQYF. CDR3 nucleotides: TGTGCCAGCAGCTTAGGGAGCACAGATACGCAGTATTTT. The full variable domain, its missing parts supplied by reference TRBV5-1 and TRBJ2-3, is KAGVTQTPRYLIKTRGQQVTLSCSPISGHRSVSWYQQTPGQGLQFLFEYFSETQRNKGNFPGRFSGRQFSNSRSEMNVSTLELGDSALYLCASSLGSTDTQYFGPGTRLTVL.

The DNA for the CDR3 is TGTGCCAGCTCACCAGAAGCAGAGACCCAGTACTTC. This sequence encodes CASSPEAETQYF. This rearrangement joins TRBV18 to TRBJ2-5; no firm D call. Germline-derived CDR1 and CDR2 are KGHSH and LQKENI. The CDR3 is 12 amino acids. Trimming pared 2 bases from V and 4 bases from J, leaving 5 bases between.

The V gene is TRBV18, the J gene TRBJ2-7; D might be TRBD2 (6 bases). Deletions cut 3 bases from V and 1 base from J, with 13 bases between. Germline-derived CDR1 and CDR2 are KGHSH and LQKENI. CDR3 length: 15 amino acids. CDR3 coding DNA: TGTGCCAGCTCACCGGCAAACCGGGGGTCCTACGAGCAGTACTTC. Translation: CASSPANRGSYEQYF.

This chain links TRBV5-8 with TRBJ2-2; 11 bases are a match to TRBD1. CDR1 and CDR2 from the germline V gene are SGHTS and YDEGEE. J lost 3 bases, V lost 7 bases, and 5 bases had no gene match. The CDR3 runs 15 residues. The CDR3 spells CASFLGQGDTGELFF. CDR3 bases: TGTGCCAGCTTCCTGGGACAGGGGGACACCGGGGAGCTGTTTTTT.

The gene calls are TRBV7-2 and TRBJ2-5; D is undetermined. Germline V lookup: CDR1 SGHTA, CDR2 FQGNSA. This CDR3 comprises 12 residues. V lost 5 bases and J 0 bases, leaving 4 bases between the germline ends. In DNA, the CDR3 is TGTGCCAGCAGCCGGTACCAAGAGACCCAGTACTTC. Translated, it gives CASSRYQETQYF.

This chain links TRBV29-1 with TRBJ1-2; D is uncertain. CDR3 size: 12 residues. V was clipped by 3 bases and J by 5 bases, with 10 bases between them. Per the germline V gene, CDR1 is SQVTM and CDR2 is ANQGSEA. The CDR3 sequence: CSVEARGYGYTF. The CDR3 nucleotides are TGCAGCGTTGAGGCCCGTGGGTATGGCTACACCTTC.

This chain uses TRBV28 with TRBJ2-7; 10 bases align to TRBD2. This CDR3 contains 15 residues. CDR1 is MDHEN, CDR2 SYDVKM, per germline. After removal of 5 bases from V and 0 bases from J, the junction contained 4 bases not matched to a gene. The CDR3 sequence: CASSILAGSSYEQYF. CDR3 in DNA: TGTGCCAGCAGTATACTAGCGGGATCCTCCTACGAGCAGTACTTC.

The CDR3 nucleotides are TGTGCCAGCAGCCAGGGTCTCGGCCTCAATGAGCAGTTCTTC. Translation gives CASSQGLGLNEQFF. V is TRBV7-9 and J is TRBJ2-1, with D perhaps matching TRBD1 (5 bases). Germline V lookup: CDR1 SEHNR, CDR2 FQNEAQ (reference sequence). This CDR3 region has 14 residues. V was trimmed by 5 bases and J by 6 bases, leaving 14 bases between them.

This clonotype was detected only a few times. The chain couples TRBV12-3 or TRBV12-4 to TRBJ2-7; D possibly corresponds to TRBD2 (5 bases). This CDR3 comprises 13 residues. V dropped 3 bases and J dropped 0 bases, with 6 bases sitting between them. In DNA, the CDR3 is TGTGCCAGCAGTTTGGAGGCCTCCTACGAGCAGTACTTC. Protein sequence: CASSLEASYEQYF.

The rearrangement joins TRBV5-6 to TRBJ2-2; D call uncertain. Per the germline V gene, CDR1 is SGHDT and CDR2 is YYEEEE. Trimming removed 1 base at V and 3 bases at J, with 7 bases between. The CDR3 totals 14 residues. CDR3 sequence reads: CASSLSGDTGELFF. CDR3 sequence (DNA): TGTGCCAGCAGCTTGTCCGGTGACACCGGGGAGCTGTTTTTT.

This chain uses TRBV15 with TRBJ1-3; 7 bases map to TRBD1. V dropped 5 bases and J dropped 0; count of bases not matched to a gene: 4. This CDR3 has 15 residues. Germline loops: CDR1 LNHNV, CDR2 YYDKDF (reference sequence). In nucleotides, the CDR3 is TGTGCCACCAGCGGGGGACAGAGCTCTGGAAACACCATATATTTT. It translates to CATSGGQSSGNTIYF.

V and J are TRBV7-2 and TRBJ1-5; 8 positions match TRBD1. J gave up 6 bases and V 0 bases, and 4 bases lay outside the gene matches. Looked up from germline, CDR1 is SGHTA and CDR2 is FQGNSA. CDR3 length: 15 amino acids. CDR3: CASSLAGQVLQPQHF. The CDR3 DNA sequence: TGTGCCAGCAGCTTAGCGGGACAGGTCCTTCAGCCCCAGCATTTT.

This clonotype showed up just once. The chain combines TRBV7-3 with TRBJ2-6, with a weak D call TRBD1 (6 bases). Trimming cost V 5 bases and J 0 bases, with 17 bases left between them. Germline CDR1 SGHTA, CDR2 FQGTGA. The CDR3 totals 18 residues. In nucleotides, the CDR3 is TGTGCCAGCAGCACGCACAGGGCCCCAATCTCTGGGGCCAACGTCCTGACTTTC. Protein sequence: CASSTHRAPISGANVLTF.

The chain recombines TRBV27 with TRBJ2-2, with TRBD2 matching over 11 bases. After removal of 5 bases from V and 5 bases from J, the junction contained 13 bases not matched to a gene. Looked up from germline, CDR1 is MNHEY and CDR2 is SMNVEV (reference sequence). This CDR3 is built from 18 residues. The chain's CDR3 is CASSPTHRLAGKTGELFF. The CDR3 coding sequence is TGTGCCAGCAGTCCTACGCACAGACTAGCGGGAAAAACCGGGGAGCTGTTTTTT.

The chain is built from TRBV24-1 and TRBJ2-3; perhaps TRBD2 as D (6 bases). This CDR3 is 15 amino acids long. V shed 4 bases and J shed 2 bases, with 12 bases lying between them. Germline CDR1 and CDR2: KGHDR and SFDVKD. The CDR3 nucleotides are TGTGCCACCAGTGAGGCGGGGAAGGTCACAGATACGCAGTATTTT. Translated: CATSEAGKVTDTQYF.

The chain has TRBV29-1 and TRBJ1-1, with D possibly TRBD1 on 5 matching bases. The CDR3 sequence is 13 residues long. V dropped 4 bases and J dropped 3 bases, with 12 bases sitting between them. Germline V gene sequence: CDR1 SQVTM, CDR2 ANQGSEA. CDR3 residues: CSVGGGWDTEAFF. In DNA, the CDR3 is TGCAGCGTTGGGGGGGGTTGGGACACTGAAGCTTTCTTT.

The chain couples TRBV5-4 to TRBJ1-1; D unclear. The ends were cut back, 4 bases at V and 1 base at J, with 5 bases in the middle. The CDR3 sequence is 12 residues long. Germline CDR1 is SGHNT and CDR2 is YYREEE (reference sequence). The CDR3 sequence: CASSIQNTEAFF. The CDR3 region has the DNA TGTGCCAGCAGCATACAGAACACTGAAGCTTTCTTT.

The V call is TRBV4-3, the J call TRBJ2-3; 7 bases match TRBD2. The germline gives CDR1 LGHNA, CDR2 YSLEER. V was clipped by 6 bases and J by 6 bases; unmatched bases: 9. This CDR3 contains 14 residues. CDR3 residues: CASSRLAAMDTQYF. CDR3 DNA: TGCGCCAGCAGTCGGCTAGCGGCGATGGATACGCAGTATTTT.

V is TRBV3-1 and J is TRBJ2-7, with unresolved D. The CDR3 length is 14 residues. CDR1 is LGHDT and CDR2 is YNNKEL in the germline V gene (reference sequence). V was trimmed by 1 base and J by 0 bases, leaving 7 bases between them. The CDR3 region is CASSQGRNSYEQYF. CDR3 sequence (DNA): TGTGCCAGCAGCCAAGGTCGGAACTCCTACGAGCAGTACTTC.

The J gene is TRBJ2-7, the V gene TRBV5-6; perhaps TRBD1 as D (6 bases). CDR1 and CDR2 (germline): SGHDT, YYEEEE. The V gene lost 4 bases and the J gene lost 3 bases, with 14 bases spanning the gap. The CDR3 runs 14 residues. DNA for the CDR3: TGTGCCAGCAGCCCAACGGACAGATTCTACGAGCAGTACTTC. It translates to CASSPTDRFYEQYF.

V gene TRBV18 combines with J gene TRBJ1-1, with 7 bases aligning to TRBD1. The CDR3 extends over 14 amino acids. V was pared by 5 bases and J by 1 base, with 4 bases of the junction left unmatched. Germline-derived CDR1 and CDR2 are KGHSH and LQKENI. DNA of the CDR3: TGTGCCAGCTCAATCACAGGGGCGAACACTGAAGCTTTCTTT. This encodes CASSITGANTEAFF.

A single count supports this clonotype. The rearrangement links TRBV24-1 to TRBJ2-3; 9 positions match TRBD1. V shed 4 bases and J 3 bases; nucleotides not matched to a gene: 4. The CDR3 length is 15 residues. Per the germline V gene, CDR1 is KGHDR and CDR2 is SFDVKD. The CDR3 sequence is CATSDLGQGTDTQYF. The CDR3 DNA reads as TGTGCCACCAGTGACCTAGGACAGGGGACAGATACGCAGTATTTT.

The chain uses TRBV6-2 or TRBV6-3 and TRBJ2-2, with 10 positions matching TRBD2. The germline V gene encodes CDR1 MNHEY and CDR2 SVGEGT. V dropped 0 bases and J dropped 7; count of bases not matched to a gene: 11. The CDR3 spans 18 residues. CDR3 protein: CASSYSLRGLATSGELFF. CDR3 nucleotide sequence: TGTGCCAGCAGTTACTCACTTAGGGGACTAGCGACGAGCGGGGAGCTGTTTTTT.

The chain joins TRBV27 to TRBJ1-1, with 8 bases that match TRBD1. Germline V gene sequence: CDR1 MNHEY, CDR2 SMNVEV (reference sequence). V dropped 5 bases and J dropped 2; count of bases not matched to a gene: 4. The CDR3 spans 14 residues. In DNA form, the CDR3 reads TGTGCCAGCAGTCCGGACAGGGATAACACTGAAGCTTTCTTT. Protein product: CASSPDRDNTEAFF.

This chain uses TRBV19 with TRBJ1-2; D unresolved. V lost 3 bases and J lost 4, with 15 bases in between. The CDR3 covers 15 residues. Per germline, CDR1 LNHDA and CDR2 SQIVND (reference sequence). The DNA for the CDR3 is TGTGCCAGTAGTATGCCCCAAGGAGGGAGCTATGGCTACACCTTC. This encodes CASSMPQGGSYGYTF.

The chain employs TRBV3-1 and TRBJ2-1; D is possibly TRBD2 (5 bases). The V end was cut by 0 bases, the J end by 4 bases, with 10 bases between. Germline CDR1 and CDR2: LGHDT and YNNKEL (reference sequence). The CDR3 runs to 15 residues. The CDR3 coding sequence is TGTGCCAGCAGCCAAGATTTTGAGCGGTACAATGAGCAGTTCTTC. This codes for CASSQDFERYNEQFF.

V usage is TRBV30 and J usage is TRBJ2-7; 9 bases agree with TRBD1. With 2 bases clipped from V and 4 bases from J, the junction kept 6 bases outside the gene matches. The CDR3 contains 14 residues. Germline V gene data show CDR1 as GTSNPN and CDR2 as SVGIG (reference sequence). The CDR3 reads CAWSRPGQGYEQYF. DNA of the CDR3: TGTGCCTGGAGTAGACCAGGACAGGGGTACGAGCAGTACTTC.